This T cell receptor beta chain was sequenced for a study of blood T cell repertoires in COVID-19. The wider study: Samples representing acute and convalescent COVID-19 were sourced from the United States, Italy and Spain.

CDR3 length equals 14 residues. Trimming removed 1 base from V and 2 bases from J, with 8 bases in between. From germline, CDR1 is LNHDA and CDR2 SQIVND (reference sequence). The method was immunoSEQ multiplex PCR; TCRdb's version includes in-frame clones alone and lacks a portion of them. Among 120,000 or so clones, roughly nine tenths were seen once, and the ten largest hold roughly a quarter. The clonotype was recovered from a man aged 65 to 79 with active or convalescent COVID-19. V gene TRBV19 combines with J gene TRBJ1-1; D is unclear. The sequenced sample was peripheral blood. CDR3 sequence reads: CASSIGHFNTEAFF. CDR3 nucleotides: TGTGCCAGTAGTATAGGACACTTTAACACTGAAGCTTTCTTT.